This passage covers 9 T cell receptor beta chains from one sample sequenced in a study of early stage breast cancer tumors. TCRdb keeps only in-frame clones here, not all; method: immunoSEQ multiplex PCR. This sample yields 4,800 or so clones, of which 60% to 80% are seen a single time; approximately 26% belongs to the top ten. Sequenced sample: normal breast tissue next to the tumor. These receptors all come from a person between 55 and 69 years old with breast cancer.

The rearrangement uses TRBV29-1 and TRBJ1-2; possible D gene TRBD1, 5 bases. The CDR3 spans 14 residues. Germline V CDR1 and CDR2: SQVTM, ANQGSEA. V lost 2 bases and J 4 bases, leaving 14 bases between the germline ends. DNA of the CDR3: TGCAGCGTTGAATCTCTAGGGGCCGGCTATGGCTACACCTTC. This encodes CSVESLGAGYGYTF.

The chain recombines TRBV5-1 with TRBJ2-1; D gene uncertain. Germline V gene sequence: CDR1 SGHRS, CDR2 YFSETQ. V lost 4 bases to trimming and J lost 5 bases, with 19 bases between them. This CDR3 is 16 amino acids long. In DNA form, the CDR3 reads TGCGCCAGCAGCCCCAGAAGGTCCGACCAGGACAATGAGCAGTTCTTC. This sequence encodes CASSPRRSDQDNEQFF.

This chain joins TRBV6-1 and TRBJ2-5; D is ambiguous. Germline CDR1 MNHNS, CDR2 SASEGT. Trimming shortened V by 5 bases and J by 3 bases, and 4 bases separated the two germline ends. The CDR3 totals 11 residues. The CDR3 sequence: CASSHEETQYF. The DNA for the CDR3 is TGTGCCAGCAGTCACGAAGAGACCCAGTACTTC.

The chain's CDR3 is CASSFLQGGKETQYF. The CDR3 nucleotides read TGTGCCAGCAGTTTTTTACAGGGGGGGAAAGAGACCCAGTACTTC. V usage is TRBV28 and J usage is TRBJ2-5; TRBD1 might be the D (8 bases). V lost 3 bases and J lost 3, with 14 bases in between. There are 15 residues in the CDR3. Germline CDR1 and CDR2: MDHEN and SYDVKM.

This clone turned up a few times. This sample includes further DNA sequences coding for the same CDR3. The J gene is TRBJ2-1, the V gene TRBV7-2; 7 bases line up with TRBD2. V was pared by 4 bases and J by 3 bases, with 6 bases of the junction left unmatched. Germline V gives CDR1 SGHTA, CDR2 FQGNSA. This CDR3 has 15 amino acids. CDR3 sequence reads: CASSSTGTNYNEQFF. DNA of the CDR3: TGTGCCAGCAGCTCGACCGGGACTAACTACAATGAGCAGTTCTTC.

J is TRBJ1-4 and V is TRBV5-1, with 8 positions matching TRBD1. The CDR3 length is 13 residues. Looked up from germline, CDR1 is SGHRS and CDR2 is YFSETQ. Unmatched junction bases numbered 3, after V lost 3 bases and J lost 8 bases. The CDR3 loop reads CASSSDREEKLFF. CDR3 sequence (DNA): TGCGCCAGCAGCTCGGACAGGGAAGAAAAACTGTTTTTT.

This clone was counted a few times. CDR3: CASSDAIRPPYEQYF. The CDR3, as DNA: TGTGCCAGCAGTGATGCAATTCGGCCCCCCTACGAGCAGTACTTC. This sequence joins TRBV25-1 and TRBJ2-7; no clear D. V gave up 3 bases and J gave up 2 bases, with 14 bases separating them. Germline CDR1 MGHDK, CDR2 SYGVNS. The CDR3 contains 15 residues.

The chain couples TRBV5-4 to TRBJ2-3, with 13 bases that match TRBD2. The germline CDR1 and CDR2 sequences are SGHNT and YYREEE (reference sequence). The CDR3 is made up of 19 amino acids. The trim removed 0 bases at V and 2 bases at J, leaving 9 bases unmatched. The CDR3 coding sequence is TGTGCCAGCAGCTTGGTCCTATCGGGACTAGCGGGGAACACAGATACGCAGTATTTT. Protein sequence: CASSLVLSGLAGNTDTQYF.

The chain couples TRBV30 to TRBJ2-7, with D perhaps TRBD1 or TRBD2 (5 bases each). The CDR3 sequence is 14 residues long. V was trimmed by 3 bases and J by 0 bases, leaving 12 bases between them. Germline V lookup: CDR1 GTSNPN, CDR2 SVGIG (reference sequence). The CDR3 DNA reads as TGTGCCTGGAGCAAGCCAGGGAGCTCCTACGAGCAGTACTTC. Encoded protein: CAWSKPGSSYEQYF.